The TCR beta chain under discussion was sequenced for a study of cytomegalovirus exposure and HLA in healthy donors. General study results and limits: Most subjects' HLA-A and HLA-B alleles were reportedly predicted from TCR beta sequences. In vitro testing confirmed three CMV-associated chains as specific for CMV antigens. A later analysis associated 15,000 or so TCR beta sequences with HLA alleles at a 0.05 false discovery rate.

The trim removed 8 bases at V and 7 bases at J, leaving 5 bases unmatched. The CDR3 consists of 13 residues. Germline CDR1 and CDR2: LNHDA and SQIVND (reference sequence). PCR involved 60 Vbeta and 13 Jbeta primers. This table comes from immunoSEQ multiplex PCR, and its TCRdb copy is limited to in-frame clones, with some not included. The sample includes under 300,000 clones, about 81% of them seen just once. As concerns this clone: What it binds is not known.

This TCR derives from a woman aged 60-75 years in good health and CMV-seropositive. The chain carries TRBV19 and TRBJ2-7; 13 nucleotides agree with TRBD2. Sample: PBMCs. The CDR3 DNA is TGTGCCAGTGGACTAGCGGGAGTGAGAGAGCAGTACTTC. Translated, it gives CASGLAGVREQYF.